The 3 T cell receptor beta chains below were found in one sample sequenced in a study of blood T cell repertoires in COVID-19. Repertoires were generated with immunoSEQ multiplex PCR, while TCRdb's copy carries only in-frame clones and drops some. The sample includes some 140,000 clones, approximately 78% of them seen just once. Sequences were obtained from peripheral blood. Receptors were obtained from a man between 60 and 75 years old who had recovered from COVID-19.

As regards this clone: A much bigger clone sits one base away, suggesting this may be a read error. Other nucleotide sequences from this sample produce the same CDR3. The V and J genes are TRBV11-2 and TRBJ2-1, with TRBD2 matching over 9 bases. There are 14 residues in the CDR3. CDR1 and CDR2 (germline): SGHAT, FQNNGV. Trimming at V came to 3 bases and at J to 11 bases, leaving 8 bases not matched to a gene. CDR3 residues: CASSLMGAGGQQFF. The CDR3 coding sequence is TGTGCCAGCAGCTTGATGGGGGCGGGGGGGCAGCAGTTCTTC. Variable domain in full (rest from reference TRBV11-2 and TRBJ2-1): EAGVAQSPRYKIIEKRQSVAFWCNPISGHATLYWYQQILGQGPKLLIQFQNNGVVDDSQLPKDRFSAERLKGVDSTLKIQPAKLEDSAVYLCASSLMGAGGQQFFGPGTRLTVL.

The V call is TRBV30, the J call TRBJ2-5; 7 positions agree with TRBD2. Germline trimming cut 5 bases from V and 2 bases from J; bases unmatched to any gene: 11. The CDR3 spans 15 residues. Looked up from germline, CDR1 is GTSNPN and CDR2 is SVGIG (reference sequence). DNA for the CDR3: TGTGCCTGGTCTGGGGGGGGAGAGGGGCAAGAGACCCAGTACTTC. This codes for CAWSGGGEGQETQYF.

This clone was seen a handful of times. This chain links TRBV6-5 with TRBJ2-2; weak D call: TRBD1 (5 bases). The germline V and J ends were trimmed by 6 bases and 0 bases, with 8 bases remaining between them. Germline-derived CDR1 and CDR2 are MNHEY and SVGAGI. CDR3 length: 14 residues. In DNA, the CDR3 is TGTGCCAGCAGAACGACAGCGAACACCGGGGAGCTGTTTTTT. Protein sequence: CASRTTANTGELFF.